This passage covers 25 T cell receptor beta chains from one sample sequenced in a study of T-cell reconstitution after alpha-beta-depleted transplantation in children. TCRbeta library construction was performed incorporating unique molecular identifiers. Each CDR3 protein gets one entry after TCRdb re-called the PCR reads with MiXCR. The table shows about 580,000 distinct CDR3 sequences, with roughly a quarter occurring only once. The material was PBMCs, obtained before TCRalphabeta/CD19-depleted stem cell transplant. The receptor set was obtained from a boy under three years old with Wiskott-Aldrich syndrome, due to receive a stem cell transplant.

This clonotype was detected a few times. The CDR3 sequence is CSVAGLAGNKNIQYF. The CDR3 nucleotides are TGCAGCGTCGCGGGACTAGCGGGCAATAAAAACATTCAGTACTTC. V is TRBV29-1 and J is TRBJ2-4; 12 bases map to TRBD2. Germline trimming cut 6 bases from V and 4 bases from J; bases unmatched to any gene: 7. There are 15 residues in the CDR3. CDR1 and CDR2 from the germline V gene are SQVTM and ANQGSEA.

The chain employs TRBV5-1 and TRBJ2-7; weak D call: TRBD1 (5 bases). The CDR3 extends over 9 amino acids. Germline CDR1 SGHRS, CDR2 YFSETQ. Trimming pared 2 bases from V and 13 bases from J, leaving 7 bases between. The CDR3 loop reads CASSFDSYF. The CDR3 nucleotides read TGCGCCAGCAGCTTTGACAGTTACTTC.

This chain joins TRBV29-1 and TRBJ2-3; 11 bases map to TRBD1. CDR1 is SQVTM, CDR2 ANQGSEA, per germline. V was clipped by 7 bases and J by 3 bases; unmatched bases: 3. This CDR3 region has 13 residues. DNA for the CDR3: TGCAGCGCGGGACAGGGGGTAACAGATACGCAGTATTTT. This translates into CSAGQGVTDTQYF.

DNA for the CDR3: TGTGCCATCAGTGAATTACTCACGAATTCACCCCTCCACTTT. Translated, it gives CAISELLTNSPLHF. The J gene is TRBJ1-6, the V gene TRBV10-3; D call uncertain. Trimming removed 3 bases from V and 7 bases from J, with 10 bases in between. CDR3 length equals 14 residues. CDR1 ENHRY and CDR2 SYGVKD come from the germline V gene.

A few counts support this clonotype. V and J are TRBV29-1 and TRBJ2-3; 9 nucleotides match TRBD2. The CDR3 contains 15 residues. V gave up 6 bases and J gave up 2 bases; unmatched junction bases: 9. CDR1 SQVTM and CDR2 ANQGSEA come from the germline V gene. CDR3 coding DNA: TGCAGCGTGTCCCAGGGCGGGAGGGCCACAGATACGCAGTATTTT. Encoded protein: CSVSQGGRATDTQYF.

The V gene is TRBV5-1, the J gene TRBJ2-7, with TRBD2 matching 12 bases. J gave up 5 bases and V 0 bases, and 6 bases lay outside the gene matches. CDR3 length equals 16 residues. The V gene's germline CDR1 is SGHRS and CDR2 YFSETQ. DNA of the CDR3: TGCGCCAGCAGCTTGGCCGGACTAGCGGGATACCACGAGCAGTACTTC. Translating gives CASSLAGLAGYHEQYF.

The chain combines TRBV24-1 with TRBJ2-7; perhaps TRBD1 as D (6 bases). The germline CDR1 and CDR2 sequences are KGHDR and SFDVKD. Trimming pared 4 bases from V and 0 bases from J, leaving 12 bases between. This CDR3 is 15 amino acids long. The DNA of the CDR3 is TGTGCCACCAGTGACTCCGGGACACCCTCCTACGAGCAGTACTTC. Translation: CATSDSGTPSYEQYF.

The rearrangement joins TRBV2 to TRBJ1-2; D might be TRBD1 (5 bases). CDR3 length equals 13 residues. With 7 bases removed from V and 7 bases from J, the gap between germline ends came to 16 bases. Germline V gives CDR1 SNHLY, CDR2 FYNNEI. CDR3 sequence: CASTEGGARGYTF. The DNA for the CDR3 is TGTGCCAGCACCGAGGGTGGGGCGCGTGGCTACACCTTC.

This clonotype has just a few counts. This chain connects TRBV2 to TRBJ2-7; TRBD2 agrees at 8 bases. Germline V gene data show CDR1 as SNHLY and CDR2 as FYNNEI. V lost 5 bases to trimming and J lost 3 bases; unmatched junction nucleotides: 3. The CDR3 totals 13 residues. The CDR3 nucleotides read TGTGCCAGCAGTACAGGGACTAGCTACGAGCAGTACTTC. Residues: CASSTGTSYEQYF. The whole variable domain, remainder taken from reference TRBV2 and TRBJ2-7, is EPEVTQTPSHQVTQMGQEVILRCVPISNHLYFYWYRQILGQKVEFLVSFYNNEISEKSEIFDDQFSVERPDGSNFTLKIRSTKLEDSAMYFCASSTGTSYEQYFGPGTRLTVT.

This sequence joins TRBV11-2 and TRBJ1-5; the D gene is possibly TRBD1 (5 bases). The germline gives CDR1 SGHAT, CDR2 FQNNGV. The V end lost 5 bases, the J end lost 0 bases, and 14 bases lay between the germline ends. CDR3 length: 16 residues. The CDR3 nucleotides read TGTGCCAGCAGCCGGATGGGGACCGGTAGCAATCAGCCCCAGCATTTT. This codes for CASSRMGTGSNQPQHF. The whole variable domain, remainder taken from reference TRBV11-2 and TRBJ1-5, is EAGVAQSPRYKIIEKRQSVAFWCNPISGHATLYWYQQILGQGPKLLIQFQNNGVVDDSQLPKDRFSAERLKGVDSTLKIQPAKLEDSAVYLCASSRMGTGSNQPQHFGDGTRLSIL.

The chain's CDR3 is CASSPRDNYEQYF. Here the CDR3 DNA reads TGTGCCAGCAGTCCACGGGACAACTACGAGCAGTACTTC. This rearrangement joins TRBV3-1 to TRBJ2-7; possible D gene TRBD1, 6 bases. The germline V gene encodes CDR1 LGHDT and CDR2 YNNKEL (reference sequence). Trimming left V 6 bases short and J 3 bases short, with 12 bases between. The length of the CDR3 is 13 residues.

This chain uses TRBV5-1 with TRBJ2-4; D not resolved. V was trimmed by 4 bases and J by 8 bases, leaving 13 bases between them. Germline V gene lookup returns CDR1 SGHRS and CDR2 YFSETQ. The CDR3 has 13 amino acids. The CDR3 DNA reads TGCGCCAGCAGCGTTTCGAATGGGGACATTCAGTACTTC. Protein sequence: CASSVSNGDIQYF.

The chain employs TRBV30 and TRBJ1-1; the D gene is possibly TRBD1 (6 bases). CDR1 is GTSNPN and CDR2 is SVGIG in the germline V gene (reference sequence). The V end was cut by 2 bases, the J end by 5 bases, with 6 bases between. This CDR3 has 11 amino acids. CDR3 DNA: TGTGCCTGGAGTAGGGGGACTGAAGCTTTCTTT. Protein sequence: CAWSRGTEAFF.

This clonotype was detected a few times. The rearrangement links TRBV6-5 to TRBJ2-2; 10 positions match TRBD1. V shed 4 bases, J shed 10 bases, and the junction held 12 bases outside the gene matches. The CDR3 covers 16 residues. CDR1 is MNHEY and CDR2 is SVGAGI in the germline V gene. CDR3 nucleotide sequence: TGTGCCAGCAGTTCCGGGACAGGGGCGTCCTTTGTGGAGCTGTTTTTT. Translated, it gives CASSSGTGASFVELFF.

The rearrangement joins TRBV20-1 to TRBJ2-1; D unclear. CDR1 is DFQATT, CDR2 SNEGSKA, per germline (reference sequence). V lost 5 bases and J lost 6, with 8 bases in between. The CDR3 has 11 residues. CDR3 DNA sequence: TGCAGTGCTCTGCTTGTCAATGAGCAGTTCTTC. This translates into CSALLVNEQFF.

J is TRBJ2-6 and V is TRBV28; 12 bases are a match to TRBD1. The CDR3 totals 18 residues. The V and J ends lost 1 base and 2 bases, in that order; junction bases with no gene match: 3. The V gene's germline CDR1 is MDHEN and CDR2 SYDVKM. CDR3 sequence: CASSLLGTGGAGANVLTF. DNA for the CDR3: TGTGCCAGCAGTTTATTGGGGACAGGGGGCGCTGGGGCCAACGTCCTGACTTTC.

In nucleotides, the CDR3 is TGTGCCAGCAGCCTTAGCGGGAGGAACACAGATACGCAGTATTTT. Amino acids: CASSLSGRNTDTQYF. V usage is TRBV3-1 and J usage is TRBJ2-3, with 10 bases lining up with TRBD2. With 4 bases clipped from V and 2 bases from J, the junction kept 3 bases outside the gene matches. Germline assignment: CDR1 LGHDT and CDR2 YNNKEL (reference sequence). This CDR3 has 15 residues.

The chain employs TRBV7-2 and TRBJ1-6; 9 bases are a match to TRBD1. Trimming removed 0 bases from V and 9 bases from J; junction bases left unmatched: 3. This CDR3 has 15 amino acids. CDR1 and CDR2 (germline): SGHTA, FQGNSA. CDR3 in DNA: TGTGCCAGCAGCTTAGCGCTGGACAGGGGTTCACCCCTCCACTTT. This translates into CASSLALDRGSPLHF.

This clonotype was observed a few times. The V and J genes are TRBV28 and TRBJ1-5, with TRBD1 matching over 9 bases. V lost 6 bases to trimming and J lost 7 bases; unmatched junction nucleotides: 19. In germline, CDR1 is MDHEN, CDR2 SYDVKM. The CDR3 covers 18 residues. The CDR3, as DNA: TGTGCCAGCAGCCTTACCGGGACAGGGAGGGGTCTAGGACAGCCCCAGCATTTT. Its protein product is CASSLTGTGRGLGQPQHF. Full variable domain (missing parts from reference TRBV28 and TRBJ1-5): DVKVTQSSRYLVKRTGEKVFLECVQDMDHENMFWYRQDPGLGLRLIYFSYDVKMKEKGDIPEGYSVSREKKERFSLILESASTNQTSMYLCASSLTGTGRGLGQPQHFGDGTRLSIL.

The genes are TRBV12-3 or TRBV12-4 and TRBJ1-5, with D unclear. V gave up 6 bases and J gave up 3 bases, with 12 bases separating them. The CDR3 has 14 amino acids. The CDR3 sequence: CASSQDHNNQPQHF. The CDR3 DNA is TGTGCCAGCAGCCAGGACCATAACAATCAGCCCCAGCATTTT.

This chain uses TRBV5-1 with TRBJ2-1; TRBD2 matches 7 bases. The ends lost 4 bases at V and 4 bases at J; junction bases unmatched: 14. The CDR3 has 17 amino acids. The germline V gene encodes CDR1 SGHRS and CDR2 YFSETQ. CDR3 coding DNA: TGCGCCAGCAGCGATCAAAGCGGGAATGGGGAATACAATGAGCAGTTCTTC. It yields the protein CASSDQSGNGEYNEQFF.

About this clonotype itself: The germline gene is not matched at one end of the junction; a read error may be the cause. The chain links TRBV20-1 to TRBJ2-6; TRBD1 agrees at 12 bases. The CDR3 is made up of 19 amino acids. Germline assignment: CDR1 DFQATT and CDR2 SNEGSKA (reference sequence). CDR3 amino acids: CSARGDRGLPTSGANVLTF. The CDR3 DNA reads TGCAGTGCAAGAGGGGACAGGGGGCTTCCCACCTCTGGGGCCAACGTCCTGACTTTC.

The CDR3 nucleotides read TGCGCCAGCAGCTTGGACGAAACCGGGACAGGGGGAGCATACACCTTC. As protein: CASSLDETGTGGAYTF. The chain couples TRBV5-1 to TRBJ1-2; 11 bases align to TRBD1. Germline trimming cut 0 bases from V and 11 bases from J; bases unmatched to any gene: 12. Germline V gene data show CDR1 as SGHRS and CDR2 as YFSETQ. The CDR3 runs to 16 residues.

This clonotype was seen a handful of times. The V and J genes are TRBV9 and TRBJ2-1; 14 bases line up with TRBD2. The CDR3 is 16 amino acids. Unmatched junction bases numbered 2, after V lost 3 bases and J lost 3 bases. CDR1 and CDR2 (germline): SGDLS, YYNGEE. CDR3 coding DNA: TGTGCCAGCAGCGGGACTAGCGGGAGGATCTACAATGAGCAGTTCTTC. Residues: CASSGTSGRIYNEQFF.

The CDR3 spells CASSLIRKRGGEQYF. For the CDR3, the DNA is TGTGCCAGCAGCTTAATCCGGAAACGCGGGGGCGAGCAGTACTTC. J is TRBJ2-7 and V is TRBV7-9, with TRBD2 matching over 7 bases. V shed 2 bases, J shed 6 bases, and the junction held 10 bases outside the gene matches. Looked up from germline, CDR1 is SEHNR and CDR2 is FQNEAQ (reference sequence). CDR3 size: 15 residues.